The entry below gives a single T cell receptor (beta chain) sequence along with its context. Its specificity is unknown. This entry comes from a study of blood T cells in healthy people across ages. Overall study findings and caveats: Measured against age, TCR beta diversity per million T cells decreased in a roughly linear manner.

Extracted total RNA amounted to at least 6 micrograms for each sample. Primed by a sample-barcoded 5' primer and a J-beta primer mix, a second PCR proceeded for roughly 7 to 12 cycles. Unique molecular identifiers of 12 random nucleotides labeled each cDNA. TCRdb ran MiXCR on the 5' RACE reads and lists one entry per CDR3 protein. The sample holds about 1.5 million distinct CDR3 sequences, approximately 43% seen once. This CDR3 has 15 residues. The germline gives CDR1 DFQATT, CDR2 SNEGSKA (reference sequence). Trimming left V 5 bases short and J 3 bases short, with 18 bases between. Material: blood. The chain combines TRBV20-1 with TRBJ2-3; D tentatively reads TRBD1 or TRBD2 (5 bases each). This receptor was obtained from a young woman in good health. The CDR3 is CSADTGTLGTDTQYF. CDR3 sequence (DNA): TGCAGTGCTGACACCGGGACCCTTGGGACAGATACGCAGTATTTT.